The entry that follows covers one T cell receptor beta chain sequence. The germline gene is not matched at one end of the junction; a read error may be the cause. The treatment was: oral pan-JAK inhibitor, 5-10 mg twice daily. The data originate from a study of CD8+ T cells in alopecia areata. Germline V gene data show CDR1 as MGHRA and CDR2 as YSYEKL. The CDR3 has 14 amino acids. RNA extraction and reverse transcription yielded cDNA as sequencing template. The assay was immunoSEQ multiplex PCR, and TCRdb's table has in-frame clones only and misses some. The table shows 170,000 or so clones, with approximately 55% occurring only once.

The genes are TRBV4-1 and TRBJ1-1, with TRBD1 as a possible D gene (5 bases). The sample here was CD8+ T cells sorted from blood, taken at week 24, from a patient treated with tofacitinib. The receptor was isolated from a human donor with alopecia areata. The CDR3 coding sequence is TGCGCCAGCAGCCAAGATCGGGGGACGGGAGAAGTTTTCTTT. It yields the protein CASSQDRGTGEVFF.